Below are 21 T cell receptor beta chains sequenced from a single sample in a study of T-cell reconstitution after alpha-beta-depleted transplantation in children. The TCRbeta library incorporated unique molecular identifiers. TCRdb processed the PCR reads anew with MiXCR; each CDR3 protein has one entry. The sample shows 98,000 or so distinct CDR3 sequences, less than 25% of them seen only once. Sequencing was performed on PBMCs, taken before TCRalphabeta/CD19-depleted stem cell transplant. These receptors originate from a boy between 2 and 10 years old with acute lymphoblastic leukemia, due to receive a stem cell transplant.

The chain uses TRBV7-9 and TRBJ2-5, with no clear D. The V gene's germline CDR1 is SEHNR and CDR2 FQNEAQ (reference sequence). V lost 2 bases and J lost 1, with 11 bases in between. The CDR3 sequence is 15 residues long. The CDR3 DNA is TGTGCCAGCAGCTTAATCCCTTCCCTCCAAGAGACCCAGTACTTC. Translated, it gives CASSLIPSLQETQYF.

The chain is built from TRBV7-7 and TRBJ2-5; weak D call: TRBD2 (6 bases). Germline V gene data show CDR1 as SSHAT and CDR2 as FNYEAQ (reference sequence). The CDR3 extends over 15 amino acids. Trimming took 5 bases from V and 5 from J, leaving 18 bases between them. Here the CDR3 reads CASSRTMTSGETQYF. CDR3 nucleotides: TGTGCCAGCAGCCGTACTATGACTAGTGGGGAGACCCAGTACTTC.

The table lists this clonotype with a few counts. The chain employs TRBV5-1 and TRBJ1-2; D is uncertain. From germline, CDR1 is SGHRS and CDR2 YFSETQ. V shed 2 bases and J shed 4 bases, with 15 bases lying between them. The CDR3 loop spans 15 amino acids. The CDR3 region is CASSLTGTTIYGYTF. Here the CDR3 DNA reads TGCGCCAGCAGCTTAACTGGAACGACTATCTATGGCTACACCTTC. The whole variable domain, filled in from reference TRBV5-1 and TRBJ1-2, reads KAGVTQTPRYLIKTRGQQVTLSCSPISGHRSVSWYQQTPGQGLQFLFEYFSETQRNKGNFPGRFSGRQFSNSRSEMNVSTLELGDSALYLCASSLTGTTIYGYTFGSGTRLTVV.

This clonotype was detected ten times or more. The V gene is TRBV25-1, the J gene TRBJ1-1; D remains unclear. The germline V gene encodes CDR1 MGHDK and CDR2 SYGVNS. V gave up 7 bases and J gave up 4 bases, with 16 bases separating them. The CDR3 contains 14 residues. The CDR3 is CASKVDGVGTEAFF. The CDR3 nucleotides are TGTGCCAGCAAAGTCGACGGGGTTGGCACTGAAGCTTTCTTT.

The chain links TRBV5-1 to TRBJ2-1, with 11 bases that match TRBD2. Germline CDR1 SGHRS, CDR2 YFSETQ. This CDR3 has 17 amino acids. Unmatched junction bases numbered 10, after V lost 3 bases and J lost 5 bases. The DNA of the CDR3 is TGCGCCAGCAGCTCCGGGACTAGCGGAGGGCGGAACAATGAGCAGTTCTTC. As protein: CASSSGTSGGRNNEQFF.

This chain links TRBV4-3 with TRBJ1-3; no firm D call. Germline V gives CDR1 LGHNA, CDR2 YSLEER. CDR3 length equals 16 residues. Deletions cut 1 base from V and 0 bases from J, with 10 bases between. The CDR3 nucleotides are TGCGCCAGCAGCCAAGCTTTACGGAGCTCTGGAAACACCATATATTTT. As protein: CASSQALRSSGNTIYF.

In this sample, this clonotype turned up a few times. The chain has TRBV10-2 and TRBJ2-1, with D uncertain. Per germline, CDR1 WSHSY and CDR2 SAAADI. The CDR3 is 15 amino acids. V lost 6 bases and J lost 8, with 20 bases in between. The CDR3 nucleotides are TGCGCCAGCAGGGAGACTGTGAGTGGATCGGATGAGCAGTTCTTC. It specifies CASRETVSGSDEQFF.

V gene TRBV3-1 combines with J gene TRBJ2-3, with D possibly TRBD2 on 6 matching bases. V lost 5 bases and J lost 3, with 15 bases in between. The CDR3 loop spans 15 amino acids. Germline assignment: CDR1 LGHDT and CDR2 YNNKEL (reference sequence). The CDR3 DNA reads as TGTGCCAGCAGCGGACGGGCGGCGGGGACAGATACGCAGTATTTT. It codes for CASSGRAAGTDTQYF.

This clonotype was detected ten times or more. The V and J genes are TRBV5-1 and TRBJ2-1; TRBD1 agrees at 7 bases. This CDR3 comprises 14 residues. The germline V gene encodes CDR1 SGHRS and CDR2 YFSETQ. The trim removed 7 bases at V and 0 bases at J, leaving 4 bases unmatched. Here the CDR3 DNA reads TGCGCCAGCGGACGGGACAGCTCCTACAATGAGCAGTTCTTC. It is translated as CASGRDSSYNEQFF.

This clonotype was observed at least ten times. Here the CDR3 reads CASSAASYEQYF. The CDR3 DNA follows: TGTGCCAGCTCGGCAGCCTCCTACGAGCAGTACTTC. This chain connects TRBV18 to TRBJ2-7; D ambiguous. Germline V gene data show CDR1 as KGHSH and CDR2 as LQKENI. Trimming cost V 6 bases and J 0 bases, with 6 bases left between them. The CDR3 sequence is 12 residues long.

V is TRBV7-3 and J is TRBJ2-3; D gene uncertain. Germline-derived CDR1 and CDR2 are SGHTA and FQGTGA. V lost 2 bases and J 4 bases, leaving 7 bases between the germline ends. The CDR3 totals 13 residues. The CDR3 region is CASSLFGADTQYF. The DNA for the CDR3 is TGTGCCAGCAGCTTATTCGGCGCAGATACGCAGTATTTT.

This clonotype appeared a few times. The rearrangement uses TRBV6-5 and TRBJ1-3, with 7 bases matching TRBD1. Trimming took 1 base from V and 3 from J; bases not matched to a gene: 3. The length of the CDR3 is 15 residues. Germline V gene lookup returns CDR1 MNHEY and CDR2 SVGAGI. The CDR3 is CASSYFDRVGNTIYF. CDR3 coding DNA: TGTGCCAGCAGTTACTTCGACAGGGTTGGAAACACCATATATTTT.

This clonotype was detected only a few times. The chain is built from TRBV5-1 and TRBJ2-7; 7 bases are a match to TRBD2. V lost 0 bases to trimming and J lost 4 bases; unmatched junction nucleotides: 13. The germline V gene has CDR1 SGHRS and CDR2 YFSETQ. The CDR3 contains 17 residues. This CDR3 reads CASSLGSRASGIYEQYF. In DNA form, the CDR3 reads TGCGCCAGCAGCTTGGGAAGCCGAGCTAGCGGAATTTACGAGCAGTACTTC.

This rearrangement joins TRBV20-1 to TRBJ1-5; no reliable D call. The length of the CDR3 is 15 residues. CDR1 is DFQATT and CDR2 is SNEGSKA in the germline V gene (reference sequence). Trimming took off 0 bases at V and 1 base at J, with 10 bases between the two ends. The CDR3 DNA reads TGCAGTGCTAGAGATACGTCGTCCAGCAATCAGCCCCAGCATTTT. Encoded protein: CSARDTSSSNQPQHF.

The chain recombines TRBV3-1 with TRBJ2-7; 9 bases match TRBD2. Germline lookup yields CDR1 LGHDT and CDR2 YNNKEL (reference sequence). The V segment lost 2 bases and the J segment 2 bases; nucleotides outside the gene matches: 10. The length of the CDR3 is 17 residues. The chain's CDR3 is CASSQTPTSGGAYEQYF. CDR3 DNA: TGTGCCAGCAGCCAAACCCCGACTAGCGGAGGGGCCTACGAGCAGTACTTC.

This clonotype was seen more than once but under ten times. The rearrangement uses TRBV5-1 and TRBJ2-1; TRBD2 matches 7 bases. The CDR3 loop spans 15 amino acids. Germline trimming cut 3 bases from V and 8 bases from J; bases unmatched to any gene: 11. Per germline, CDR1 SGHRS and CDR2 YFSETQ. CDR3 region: CASSSSSGGAHEQFF. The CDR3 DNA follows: TGCGCCAGCAGCTCGTCTAGCGGAGGGGCCCATGAGCAGTTCTTC.

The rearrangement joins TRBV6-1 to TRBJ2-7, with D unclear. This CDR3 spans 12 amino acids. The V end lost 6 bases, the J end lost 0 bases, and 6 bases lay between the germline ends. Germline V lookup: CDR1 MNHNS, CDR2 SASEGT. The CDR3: CASRPNSYEQYF. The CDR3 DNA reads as TGTGCCAGCAGGCCGAACTCCTACGAGCAGTACTTC.

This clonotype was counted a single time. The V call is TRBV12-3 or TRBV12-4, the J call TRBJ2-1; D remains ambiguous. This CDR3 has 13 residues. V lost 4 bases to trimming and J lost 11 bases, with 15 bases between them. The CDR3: CASSSPPSHKQFF. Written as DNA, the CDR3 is TGTGCCAGCAGTTCGCCCCCTAGTCATAAGCAGTTCTTC.

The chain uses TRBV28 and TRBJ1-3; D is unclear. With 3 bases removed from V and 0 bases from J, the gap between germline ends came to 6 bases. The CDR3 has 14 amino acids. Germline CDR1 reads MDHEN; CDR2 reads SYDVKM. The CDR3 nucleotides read TGTGCCAGCAGTTTCCGGAACTCTGGAAACACCATATATTTT. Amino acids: CASSFRNSGNTIYF.

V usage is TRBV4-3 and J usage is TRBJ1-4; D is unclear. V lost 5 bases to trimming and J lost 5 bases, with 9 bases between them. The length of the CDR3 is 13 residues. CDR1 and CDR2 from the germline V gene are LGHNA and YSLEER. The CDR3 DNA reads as TGCGCCAGCAGCTCCCGGGCAAATGAAAAACTGTTTTTT. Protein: CASSSRANEKLFF.

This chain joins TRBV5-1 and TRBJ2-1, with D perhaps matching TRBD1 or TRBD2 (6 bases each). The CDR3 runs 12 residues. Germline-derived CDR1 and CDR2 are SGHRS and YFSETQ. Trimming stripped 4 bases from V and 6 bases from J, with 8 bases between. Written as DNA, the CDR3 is TGCGCCAGCAGCGAGGGGGGCAATGAGCAGTTCTTC. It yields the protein CASSEGGNEQFF.